Below are 24 T cell receptor beta chains sequenced from a single sample in a study of early T cells in non-severe SARS-CoV-2 infection. TCRdb ran MiXCR on the 5' RACE reads and lists one entry per CDR3 protein. The table has 97,000 or so distinct CDR3 sequences, approximately 14% seen once. The sequencing input was whole blood. All receptors derive from an adult who was a healthcare worker with PCR-confirmed SARS-CoV-2 infection or an uninfected control (not recorded which).

This clonotype has a handful of counts. This chain links TRBV30 with TRBJ2-1; D gene ambiguous. The CDR3 extends over 12 amino acids. Deletions cut 2 bases from V and 4 bases from J, with 6 bases between. CDR1 is GTSNPN, CDR2 SVGIG, per germline (reference sequence). CDR3: CAWSIGYNEQFF. The DNA for the CDR3 is TGTGCCTGGAGTATAGGGTACAATGAGCAGTTCTTC.

The chain carries TRBV28 and TRBJ2-2; D unclear. The length of the CDR3 is 12 residues. The germline V and J ends were trimmed by 7 bases and 9 bases, with 12 bases remaining between them. Germline-derived CDR1 and CDR2 are MDHEN and SYDVKM. The CDR3 is CASMKGSRELFF. CDR3 in DNA: TGTGCCAGCATGAAGGGTAGTAGGGAGCTGTTTTTT.

This clonotype was picked up many times. CDR3 loop: CASSFLAGGLNEQFF. DNA for the CDR3: TGTGCCAGCAGCTTCCTAGCGGGAGGGCTAAATGAGCAGTTCTTC. The rearrangement uses TRBV7-2 and TRBJ2-1; 12 bases are a match to TRBD2. The germline CDR1 and CDR2 sequences are SGHTA and FQGNSA. This CDR3 has 15 residues. V shed 3 bases, J shed 7 bases, and the junction held 4 bases outside the gene matches.

This clonotype was counted at least ten times. The V gene is TRBV7-9, the J gene TRBJ2-3; D unresolved. The germline V gene has CDR1 SEHNR and CDR2 FQNEAQ (reference sequence). Trimming took off 5 bases at V and 0 bases at J, with 9 bases between the two ends. The CDR3 has 14 residues. The CDR3 reads CASSVYRSTDTQYF. The DNA of the CDR3 is TGTGCCAGCAGCGTATACCGAAGCACAGATACGCAGTATTTT.

This clonotype was counted ten times or more. The chain has TRBV20-1 and TRBJ1-6; D is perhaps TRBD1 (5 bases). V lost 3 bases and J 7 bases, leaving 10 bases between the germline ends. This CDR3 spans 13 amino acids. The V gene's germline CDR1 is DFQATT and CDR2 SNEGSKA (reference sequence). CDR3 sequence reads: CSARTVGNSPLHF. The CDR3 region has the DNA TGCAGTGCTAGGACAGTCGGGAATTCACCCCTCCACTTT.

The rearrangement uses TRBV3-1 and TRBJ1-2; D not certain. V was pared by 3 bases and J by 6 bases, with 8 bases between. The CDR3 has 12 amino acids. The germline gives CDR1 LGHDT, CDR2 YNNKEL (reference sequence). The CDR3 region is CASSQARHGYTF. The CDR3 nucleotides are TGTGCCAGCAGCCAGGCCAGGCATGGCTACACCTTC.

This clonotype was picked up a small number of times. The chain joins TRBV7-9 to TRBJ2-7; a weak D match, TRBD1 (5 bases). Germline CDR1 reads SEHNR; CDR2 reads FQNEAQ (reference sequence). V was cut by 5 bases and J by 4 bases, with 12 bases left in between. CDR3 size: 13 residues. Here the CDR3 reads CASSLPTAYEQYF. Written as DNA, the CDR3 is TGTGCCAGCAGCCTTCCGACAGCGTACGAGCAGTACTTC.

This clonotype was detected a few times. The V gene is TRBV6-1, the J gene TRBJ2-2, with 12 nucleotides matching TRBD2. CDR1 is MNHNS, CDR2 SASEGT, per germline. After removal of 4 bases from V and 6 bases from J, the junction contained 12 bases not matched to a gene. This CDR3 comprises 18 residues. CDR3 DNA: TGTGCCAGCAGTGCCCAACTAGCGGGAGGTTTCTCCGCCGGGGAGCTGTTTTTT. Translation: CASSAQLAGGFSAGELFF.

The V call is TRBV5-1, the J call TRBJ1-3; D is uncertain. CDR3 length equals 12 residues. Trimming took 1 base from V and 4 from J, leaving 3 bases between them. Germline values: CDR1 SGHRS, CDR2 YFSETQ. CDR3 protein: CASSLKGNTIYF. The CDR3 DNA follows: TGCGCCAGCAGCTTGAAAGGAAACACCATATATTTT. The full variable domain, rest sourced from reference TRBV5-1 and TRBJ1-3, is KAGVTQTPRYLIKTRGQQVTLSCSPISGHRSVSWYQQTPGQGLQFLFEYFSETQRNKGNFPGRFSGRQFSNSRSEMNVSTLELGDSALYLCASSLKGNTIYFGEGSWLTVV.

Worth noting for this clonotype: A much larger clone sits a single nucleotide away, making a read error possible. This rearrangement joins TRBV4-1 to TRBJ1-4; TRBD1 matches at 7 bases. The CDR3 length is 15 residues. Germline CDR1 MGHRA, CDR2 YSYEKL. CDR3 sequence (DNA): TGCGCCAACAGCAATTGGGACAGAACTAATGAAAAACTGTTTTTT. Its protein product is CANSNWDRTNEKLFF.

This clonotype was recorded many times. J is TRBJ2-3 and V is TRBV7-9; D possibly uses TRBD1 or TRBD2 (6 bases each). The CDR3 loop spans 17 amino acids. Germline CDR1 and CDR2: SEHNR and FQNEAQ (reference sequence). V gave up 4 bases and J gave up 5 bases, with 22 bases separating them. The CDR3 DNA is TGTGCCAGCAGCTACGCCCCGGAGGGGGTTTTCGTAGATACGCAGTATTTT. It yields the protein CASSYAPEGVFVDTQYF.

The chain uses TRBV10-3 and TRBJ2-3; D unclear. The germline V and J ends were trimmed by 5 bases and 2 bases, with 8 bases remaining between them. There are 13 residues in the CDR3. The germline gives CDR1 ENHRY, CDR2 SYGVKD. The DNA for the CDR3 is TGTGCCATCAGTTCGGCGCCCACAGATACGCAGTATTTT. Protein: CAISSAPTDTQYF.

The rearrangement links TRBV20-1 to TRBJ2-7; D not resolved. V lost 1 base and J lost 3, with 7 bases in between. The CDR3 loop spans 12 amino acids. Germline assignment: CDR1 DFQATT and CDR2 SNEGSKA (reference sequence). In DNA, the CDR3 is TGCAGTGCTAGAGTCCTACACTACGAGCAGTACTTC. It yields the protein CSARVLHYEQYF.

This clonotype was recorded at least ten times. The rearrangement joins TRBV20-1 to TRBJ1-1; a weak D match, TRBD1 (6 bases). The CDR3 runs to 15 residues. The germline V and J ends were trimmed by 5 bases and 0 bases, with 16 bases remaining between them. Germline CDR1 and CDR2: DFQATT and SNEGSKA (reference sequence). CDR3 in DNA: TGCAGTGCTCCTCCTAGGGACACCCTGAACACTGAAGCTTTCTTT. Amino acids: CSAPPRDTLNTEAFF.

The rearrangement links TRBV20-1 to TRBJ2-3; tentative D call: TRBD2 (5 bases). The V gene lost 2 bases and the J gene lost 4 bases, with 19 bases spanning the gap. The CDR3 contains 16 residues. Germline CDR1 is DFQATT and CDR2 is SNEGSKA (reference sequence). As DNA, the CDR3 is TGCAGTGCTAGAACCTATAGCGCCCTATGGGCAGATACGCAGTATTTT. This gives the protein CSARTYSALWADTQYF.

The V and J genes are TRBV29-1 and TRBJ1-4; D perhaps matches TRBD1 (6 bases). This CDR3 comprises 13 residues. Germline CDR1 and CDR2: SQVTM and ANQGSEA. The V gene lost 6 bases and the J gene lost 8 bases, with 16 bases spanning the gap. The CDR3 here is CSVAPTGGEKLFF. CDR3 nucleotide sequence: TGCAGCGTCGCCCCGACAGGCGGGGAAAAACTGTTTTTT.

This clonotype came up a few times. The chain couples TRBV7-2 to TRBJ2-5, with D perhaps TRBD2 (6 bases). The CDR3 extends over 15 amino acids. The V end was cut by 0 bases, the J end by 7 bases, with 15 bases between. Germline V lookup: CDR1 SGHTA, CDR2 FQGNSA. The CDR3 is CASSLAGDSVGTQYF. Written as DNA, the CDR3 is TGTGCCAGCAGCTTAGCGGGGGACTCGGTCGGGACCCAGTACTTC.

This clonotype appeared a few times. The CDR3 reads CARRLAGRADTQYF. The CDR3 nucleotides read TGTGCCAGAAGACTAGCGGGAAGGGCAGATACGCAGTATTTT. This sequence joins TRBV2 and TRBJ2-3, with 11 bases fitting TRBD2. V shed 9 bases, J shed 4 bases, and the junction held 6 bases outside the gene matches. This CDR3 is built from 14 residues. The germline V gene encodes CDR1 SNHLY and CDR2 FYNNEI.

This clonotype was seen a handful of times. V gene TRBV18 combines with J gene TRBJ1-4, with 11 positions matching TRBD1. The V gene end was trimmed by 2 bases and the J gene end by 8 bases; junction bases not matched to a gene: 1. The CDR3 runs to 14 residues. Germline-derived CDR1 and CDR2 are KGHSH and LQKENI. The CDR3 DNA reads TGTGCCAGCTCACCATGGACAGGGGGCGAAAAACTGTTTTTT. It translates to CASSPWTGGEKLFF.

This clonotype occurred many times. The chain carries TRBV29-1 and TRBJ2-1; 7 bases line up with TRBD1. Losses at the gene ends were 6 bases for V and 5 bases for J; bases not matched to a gene: 4. Germline-derived CDR1 and CDR2 are SQVTM and ANQGSEA. The CDR3 is 12 amino acids. CDR3 nucleotides: TGCAGCGTCGGACAGGCCGACAATGAGCAGTTCTTC. Protein sequence: CSVGQADNEQFF.

This clonotype was observed a few times. V and J are TRBV5-1 and TRBJ2-1; 8 positions match TRBD2. Germline V gene data show CDR1 as SGHRS and CDR2 as YFSETQ. The CDR3 covers 17 residues. With 4 bases clipped from V and 0 bases from J, the junction kept 9 bases outside the gene matches. The CDR3 DNA sequence: TGCGCCAGCAGCCGGGGGGGCGGACTAACCTCCTACAATGAGCAGTTCTTC. Translation gives CASSRGGGLTSYNEQFF. Filled out from reference TRBV5-1 and TRBJ2-1, the complete variable domain reads KAGVTQTPRYLIKTRGQQVTLSCSPISGHRSVSWYQQTPGQGLQFLFEYFSETQRNKGNFPGRFSGRQFSNSRSEMNVSTLELGDSALYLCASSRGGGLTSYNEQFFGPGTRLTVL.

This clonotype has more than one count but fewer than ten. The chain has TRBV5-1 and TRBJ2-5; the match to TRBD2 covers 9 bases. The CDR3 length is 15 residues. The germline V gene has CDR1 SGHRS and CDR2 YFSETQ. The trim removed 2 bases at V and 3 bases at J, leaving 5 bases unmatched. The CDR3 nucleotides read TGCGCCAGCAGCTTTGGGGGACTAGCAGAAGAGACCCAGTACTTC. This sequence encodes CASSFGGLAEETQYF. The full variable domain, rest sourced from reference TRBV5-1 and TRBJ2-5, is KAGVTQTPRYLIKTRGQQVTLSCSPISGHRSVSWYQQTPGQGLQFLFEYFSETQRNKGNFPGRFSGRQFSNSRSEMNVSTLELGDSALYLCASSFGGLAEETQYFGPGTRLLVL.

This clonotype turned up a few times. The gene calls are TRBV12-3 or TRBV12-4 and TRBJ1-1, with unresolved D. The CDR3 covers 18 residues. V lost 8 bases, J lost 1 base, and 26 bases lay in between. The DNA for the CDR3 is TGTGCCAGCTGCGTATCCGGACTGGGCGAACGGGGGAACACTGAAGCTTTCTTT. Its protein product is CASCVSGLGERGNTEAFF.

The rearrangement uses TRBV28 and TRBJ2-1; no clear D gene. V was pared by 4 bases and J by 9 bases, with 16 bases between. The CDR3 covers 14 residues. Germline-derived CDR1 and CDR2 are MDHEN and SYDVKM. The CDR3 sequence is CASSSRTGFGEQFF. Written as DNA, the CDR3 is TGTGCCAGCAGTTCCCGGACCGGATTTGGTGAGCAGTTCTTC.